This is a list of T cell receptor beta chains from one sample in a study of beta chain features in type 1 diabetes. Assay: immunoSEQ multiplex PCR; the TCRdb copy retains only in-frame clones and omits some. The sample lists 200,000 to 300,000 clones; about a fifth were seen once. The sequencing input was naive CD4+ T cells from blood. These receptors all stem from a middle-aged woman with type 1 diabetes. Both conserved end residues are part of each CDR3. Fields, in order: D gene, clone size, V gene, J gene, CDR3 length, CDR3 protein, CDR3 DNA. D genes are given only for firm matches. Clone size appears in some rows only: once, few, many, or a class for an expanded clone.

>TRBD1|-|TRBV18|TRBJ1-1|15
CASSPDQGGNTEAFF
TGTGCCAGCTCACCCGATCAGGGGGGGAACACTGAAGCTTTCTTT
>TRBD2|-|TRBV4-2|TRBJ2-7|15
CASSQEATSDYEQYF
TGTGCCAGCAGCCAAGAGGCGACTAGCGACTACGAGCAGTACTTC
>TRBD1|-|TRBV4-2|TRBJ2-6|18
CASSQGQGALTGANVLTF
TGTGCCAGCAGCCAGGGACAGGGGGCTTTGACTGGGGCCAACGTCCTGACTTTC
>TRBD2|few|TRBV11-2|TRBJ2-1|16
CASSPGTSGRAHEQFF
TGTGCCAGCAGCCCAGGGACTAGCGGGAGGGCCCATGAGCAGTTCTTC
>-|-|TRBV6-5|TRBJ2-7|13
CASWVPTTYEQYF
TGTGCCAGCTGGGTCCCGACAACCTACGAGCAGTACTTC
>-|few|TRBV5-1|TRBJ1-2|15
CASSQGQRWDYGYTF
TGCGCCAGCAGCCAAGGACAACGCTGGGACTATGGCTACACCTTC
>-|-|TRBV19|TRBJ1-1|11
CASSPSTEAFF
TGTGCCAGTAGTCCGAGCACTGAAGCTTTCTTT
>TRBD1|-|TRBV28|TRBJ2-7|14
CASSRPTGSNEQYF
TGTGCCAGCAGCCGACCGACAGGGTCGAACGAGCAGTACTTC
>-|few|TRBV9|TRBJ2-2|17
CASSVGEAAANTGELFF
TGTGCCAGCAGCGTAGGAGAGGCGGCCGCGAACACCGGGGAGCTGTTTTTT
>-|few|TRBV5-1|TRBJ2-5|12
CASSLGRETQYF
TGCGCCAGCAGCTTGGGGCGGGAGACCCAGTACTTC
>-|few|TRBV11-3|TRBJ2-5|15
CASSLGVAIQETQYF
TGTGCCAGCAGCTTAGGGGTAGCGATTCAAGAGACCCAGTACTTC
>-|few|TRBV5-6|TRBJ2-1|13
CASSLRVANEQFF
TGTGCCAGCAGCTTAAGAGTCGCCAATGAGCAGTTCTTC
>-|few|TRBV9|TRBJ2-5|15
CASSGQGNGLETQYF
TGTGCCAGCAGCGGCCAGGGCAATGGCCTAGAGACCCAGTACTTC
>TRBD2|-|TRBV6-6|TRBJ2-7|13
CASTTGTNYEQYF
TGTGCCAGCACTACCGGGACTAACTACGAGCAGTACTTC
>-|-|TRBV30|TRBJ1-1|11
CAWSVQGKAFF
TGTGCCTGGAGTGTCCAGGGGAAAGCTTTCTTT
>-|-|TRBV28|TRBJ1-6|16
CASSSTGGGDNSPLHF
TGTGCCAGCAGTTCCACGGGGGGAGGTGATAACTCACCCCTCCACTTT
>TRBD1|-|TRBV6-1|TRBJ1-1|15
CASSITGGLNTEAFF
TGTGCCAGCAGTATAACAGGGGGATTGAACACTGAAGCTTTCTTT
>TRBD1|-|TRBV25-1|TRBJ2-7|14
CASSEPGQNIVQYF
TGTGCCAGCAGTGAACCGGGACAGAACATCGTGCAGTACTTC
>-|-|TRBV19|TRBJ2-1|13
CASSSNRVNEQFF
TGTGCCAGTAGTAGCAACAGGGTCAATGAGCAGTTCTTC
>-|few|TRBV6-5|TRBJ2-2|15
CASSYLQGNTGELFF
TGTGCCAGCAGTTACTTACAGGGCAACACCGGGGAGCTGTTTTTT
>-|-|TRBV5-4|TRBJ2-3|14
CASSLFVRADTQYF
TGTGCCAGCAGCTTGTTCGTGCGTGCAGATACGCAGTATTTT
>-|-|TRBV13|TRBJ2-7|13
CASSFDGSYEQYF
TGTGCCAGCAGCTTCGACGGGAGCTACGAGCAGTACTTC
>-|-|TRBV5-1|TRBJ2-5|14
CASSDLRGQETQYF
TGCGCCAGCTCCGACCTACGGGGGCAAGAGACCCAGTACTTC
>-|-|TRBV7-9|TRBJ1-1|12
CAVSAVNTEAFF
TGTGCTGTCTCTGCGGTGAACACTGAAGCTTTCTTT
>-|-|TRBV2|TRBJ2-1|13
CASSGSVYNEQFF
TGTGCCAGCAGTGGATCAGTTTACAATGAGCAGTTCTTC
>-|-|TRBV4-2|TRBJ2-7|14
CASSQGGIAYEQYF
TGTGCCAGCAGCCAAGGAGGGATCGCCTACGAGCAGTACTTC
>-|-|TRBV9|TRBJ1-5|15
CASSVRTVRNQPQHF
TGTGCCAGCAGCGTAAGGACAGTCCGCAATCAGCCCCAGCATTTT
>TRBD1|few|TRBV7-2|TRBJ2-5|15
CASSLRDRIRETQYF
TGTGCCAGCAGCTTAAGGGACAGGATTAGGGAGACCCAGTACTTC
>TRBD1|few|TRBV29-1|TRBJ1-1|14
CSVRGQRLGTEAFF
TGCAGCGTTCGGGGACAGCGACTTGGCACTGAAGCTTTCTTT
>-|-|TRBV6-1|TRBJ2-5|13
CASRTTGKETQYF
TGTGCCAGCAGGACCACAGGGAAAGAGACCCAGTACTTC
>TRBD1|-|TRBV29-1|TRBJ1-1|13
CSVEEGQGAAAFF
TGCAGCGTTGAAGAAGGACAGGGGGCAGCGGCTTTCTTT
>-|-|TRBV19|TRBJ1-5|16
CASSIRGGYSNQPQHF
TGTGCCAGTAGTATACGCGGCGGATATAGCAATCAGCCCCAGCATTTT
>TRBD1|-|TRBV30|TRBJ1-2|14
CAWNSGQGPYGYTF
TGTGCCTGGAACTCTGGACAGGGGCCCTATGGCTACACCTTC
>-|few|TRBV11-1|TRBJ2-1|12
CASSPQGNEQFF
TGTGCCAGCAGCCCCCAGGGCAATGAGCAGTTCTTC
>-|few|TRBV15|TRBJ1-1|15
CATSTVRQADTEAFF
TGTGCCACCAGCACCGTACGACAGGCTGACACTGAAGCTTTCTTT
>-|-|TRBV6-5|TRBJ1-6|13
CASAGGQFSPLHF
TGTGCCAGCGCGGGGGGGCAGTTCTCACCCCTCCACTTT
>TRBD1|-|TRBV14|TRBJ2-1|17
CASSRGVGGRMYNEQFF
TGTGCCAGCAGCCGCGGCGTAGGGGGCCGCATGTACAATGAGCAGTTCTTC
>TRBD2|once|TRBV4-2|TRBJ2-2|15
CASSRLAGGTGELFF
TGTGCCAGCAGCCGTCTAGCGGGGGGGACCGGGGAGCTGTTTTTT
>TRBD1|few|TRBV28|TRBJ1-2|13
CASSLPGQYGYTF
TGTGCCAGCAGTTTGCCGGGACAGTATGGCTACACCTTC
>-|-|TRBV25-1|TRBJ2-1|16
CASSDGGAGGDNEQFF
TGTGCCAGCAGTGACGGCGGAGCCGGAGGAGACAATGAGCAGTTCTTC
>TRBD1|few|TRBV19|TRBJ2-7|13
CASNRGRGNEQYF
TGTGCCAGTAACAGGGGGCGAGGGAACGAGCAGTACTTC
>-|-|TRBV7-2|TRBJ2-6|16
CASSLRGISGANVLTF
TGTGCCAGCAGCTTAAGGGGGATCTCTGGGGCCAACGTCCTGACTTTC
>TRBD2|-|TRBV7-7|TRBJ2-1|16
CASSLMGLAGINEQFF
TGTGCTAGCAGCTTGATGGGGCTAGCGGGTATCAATGAGCAGTTCTTC
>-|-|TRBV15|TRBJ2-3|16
CATTPRGGDPTDTQYF
TGTGCCACCACCCCTAGGGGCGGGGACCCCACAGATACGCAGTATTTT
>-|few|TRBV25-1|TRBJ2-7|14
CASSSPGRLREQYF
TGTGCCAGCAGTTCCCCAGGGAGGTTGAGAGAGCAGTACTTC
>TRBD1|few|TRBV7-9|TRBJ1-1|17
CASSRDRPGTGIIEAFF
TGTGCCAGCAGCCGCGATCGTCCCGGGACAGGGATAATTGAAGCTTTCTTT
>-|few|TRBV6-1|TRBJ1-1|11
CASSEAPGSFF
TGTGCCAGCAGTGAAGCGCCGGGGAGTTTCTTT
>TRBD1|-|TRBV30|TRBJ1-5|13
CAWGIQGNQPQHF
TGTGCCTGGGGAATACAGGGGAATCAGCCCCAGCATTTT
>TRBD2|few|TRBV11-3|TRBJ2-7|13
CASSLAGGAEQYF
TGTGCCAGCAGCTTAGCGGGGGGAGCCGAGCAGTACTTC
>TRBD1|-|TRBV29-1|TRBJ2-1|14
CSVVGQAAINEQFF
TGCAGCGTTGTTGGACAGGCCGCAATTAATGAGCAGTTCTTC